Each of the 13 T cell receptor beta chains below was sequenced from the same sample in a study of T cell repertoires in cytomegalovirus infection. TCRdb re-called the reads with MiXCR, one entry per CDR3 protein. The sample yields some 600,000 distinct CDR3 sequences, roughly 24% seen once. The sample comprised CD8+ T cells from PBMCs. These receptor sequences come from a human donor in good health (CMV status not recorded). Some clones in this sample may be carry-over from other donors' samples.

The chain recombines TRBV28 with TRBJ2-3, with 14 bases lining up with TRBD2. With V trimmed by 3 bases and J by 2 bases, 7 bases remained unmatched. CDR3 length equals 18 residues. Germline CDR1 reads MDHEN; CDR2 reads SYDVKM. CDR3 region: CASSFDPTSGGDTDTQYF. The CDR3 coding sequence is TGTGCCAGCAGTTTTGACCCGACTAGCGGGGGGGACACAGATACGCAGTATTTT.

The rearrangement links TRBV29-1 to TRBJ1-1; the D gene is possibly TRBD1 (5 bases). The V end lost 7 bases, the J end lost 1 base, and 13 bases lay between the germline ends. The CDR3 loop spans 13 amino acids. Per the germline V gene, CDR1 is SQVTM and CDR2 is ANQGSEA. The CDR3 DNA reads as TGCAGCGCACCCGGGGGGGGGAACACTGAAGCTTTCTTT. Protein: CSAPGGGNTEAFF.

This clonotype was seen only a few times. The chain carries TRBV28 and TRBJ2-3, with 9 positions matching TRBD2. J was trimmed by 1 base and V by 4 bases; bases with no gene match: 6. CDR1 MDHEN and CDR2 SYDVKM come from the germline V gene. This CDR3 has 16 residues. Here the CDR3 reads CASSSIVAGGTDTQYF. The CDR3 coding sequence is TGTGCCAGCAGTTCGATTGTAGCGGGGGGCACAGATACGCAGTATTTT.

CDR3 in DNA: TGTGCCAGCAGTGAATATACACTAGGAGGAGAGACCCAGTACTTC. It encodes CASSEYTLGGETQYF. The chain joins TRBV25-1 to TRBJ2-5; D is perhaps TRBD2 (5 bases). V shed 0 bases and J shed 4 bases, with 12 bases lying between them. The CDR3 covers 15 residues. CDR1 MGHDK and CDR2 SYGVNS come from the germline V gene.

Ten or more counts support this clonotype. The chain is built from TRBV7-6 and TRBJ1-1; 8 bases map to TRBD1. Losses at the gene ends were 8 bases for V and 5 bases for J; bases not matched to a gene: 4. The CDR3 runs to 12 residues. Germline V gene sequence: CDR1 SGHVS, CDR2 FNYEAQ. This CDR3 is CASGQGKTEAFF. Here the CDR3 DNA reads TGTGCCAGCGGACAGGGAAAGACTGAAGCTTTCTTT.

This clonotype was counted a few times. The chain links TRBV2 to TRBJ1-5; D is unclear. The CDR3 has 16 residues. Germline V CDR1 and CDR2: SNHLY, FYNNEI. V shed 4 bases and J shed 7 bases, with 20 bases lying between them. The CDR3 region has the DNA TGTGCCAGCAGTGTTCTACGAACGGGAACTGTCCAGCCCCAGCATTTT. Amino acid sequence: CASSVLRTGTVQPQHF.

V is TRBV2 and J is TRBJ2-2, with D possibly called TRBD1 or TRBD2 (6 bases each). V shed 8 bases and J shed 2 bases, with 12 bases lying between them. The germline CDR1 and CDR2 sequences are SNHLY and FYNNEI. This CDR3 is 14 amino acids long. Here the CDR3 DNA reads TGTGCCAGCTTTGGGGGGCGAAACACCGGGGAGCTGTTTTTT. Translation gives CASFGGRNTGELFF.

This chain joins TRBV14 and TRBJ2-3; D is ambiguous. The CDR3 consists of 16 residues. With 1 base removed from V and 3 bases from J, the gap between germline ends came to 14 bases. The germline CDR1 and CDR2 sequences are SGHDN and FVKESK. CDR3 nucleotides: TGTGCCAGCAGCCAAGGATCTTTGGCGGCTACAGATACGCAGTATTTT. It is translated as CASSQGSLAATDTQYF.

Notes on this clonotype: A single base separates this from a much larger clone, so it may be a read error. The rearrangement joins TRBV14 to TRBJ1-3; possibly TRBD1 for D (5 bases). Germline values: CDR1 SGHDN, CDR2 FVKESK. The CDR3 is 14 amino acids. V dropped 7 bases and J dropped 2 bases, with 12 bases sitting between them. CDR3: CASNHRTPGNTIYF. As DNA, the CDR3 is TGTGCCAGCAACCACCGGACACCTGGAAACACCATATATTTT.

This chain joins TRBV20-1 and TRBJ1-1; D might be TRBD1 (5 bases). The CDR3 spans 12 residues. Germline assignment: CDR1 DFQATT and CDR2 SNEGSKA (reference sequence). V was shortened by 6 bases and J by 3 bases, with 11 bases between the two germline ends. The CDR3 bases are TGCAGTGCGGGACTCAGGTACACTGAAGCTTTCTTT. Its protein product is CSAGLRYTEAFF.

This clonotype appeared many times. The rearrangement joins TRBV7-8 to TRBJ2-1; D not certain. CDR3 length equals 15 residues. Trimming pared 5 bases from V and 0 bases from J, leaving 11 bases between. CDR1 is SGHVS and CDR2 is FQNEAQ in the germline V gene. The CDR3 coding sequence is TGTGCCAGCAGCCCGGCCACAAGCTCCTACAATGAGCAGTTCTTC. Protein: CASSPATSSYNEQFF. The complete variable domain, with remaining parts taken from reference TRBV7-8 and TRBJ2-1, reads GAGVSQSPRYKVAKRGQDVALRCDPISGHVSLFWYQQALGQGPEFLTYFQNEAQLDKSGLPSDRFFAERPEGSVSTLKIQRTQQEDSAVYLCASSPATSSYNEQFFGPGTRLTVL.

This clonotype turned up a few times. The chain couples TRBV27 to TRBJ2-3; TRBD1 or TRBD2 may be the D gene (7 bases each). The CDR3 consists of 15 residues. Germline CDR1 is MNHEY and CDR2 is SMNVEV (reference sequence). Trimming left V 8 bases short and J 1 base short, with 16 bases between. The CDR3 nucleotides are TGTGCCAGCCTCCCAGGGGGAGGGGGCACAGATACGCAGTATTTT. Protein: CASLPGGGGTDTQYF.

There are many counts of this clonotype. The chain employs TRBV29-1 and TRBJ2-5, with 8 bases lining up with TRBD1. V lost 3 bases and J lost 7; bases outside the gene matches: 10. Looked up from germline, CDR1 is SQVTM and CDR2 is ANQGSEA. The CDR3 consists of 14 residues. CDR3: CSVEGTGASRTQYF. The CDR3 bases are TGCAGCGTTGAGGGGACAGGCGCCTCTCGGACCCAGTACTTC.